This paragraph reports one T cell receptor beta chain. This sample was taken from a study of T cell responses to AZD1222 COVID-19 vaccine. Sequencing was performed with immunoSEQ multiplex PCR; in TCRdb, only in-frame clones are kept and a portion is missing. The profile shows roughly 150,000 clones, 92% of them singletons. Trimming removed 2 bases from V and 3 bases from J, with 11 bases in between. Germline lookup yields CDR1 SGHNT and CDR2 YYREEE (reference sequence). The CDR3 runs to 15 residues. Sequencing used peripheral blood, obtained 28 days after the second AZD1222 dose. The source is an adult who received the AZD1222 COVID-19 vaccine. V and J are TRBV5-4 and TRBJ2-2; D gene ambiguous. CDR3 region: CASSLTARDTGELFF. As DNA, the CDR3 is TGTGCCAGCAGCTTAACAGCGCGCGACACCGGGGAGCTGTTTTTT.